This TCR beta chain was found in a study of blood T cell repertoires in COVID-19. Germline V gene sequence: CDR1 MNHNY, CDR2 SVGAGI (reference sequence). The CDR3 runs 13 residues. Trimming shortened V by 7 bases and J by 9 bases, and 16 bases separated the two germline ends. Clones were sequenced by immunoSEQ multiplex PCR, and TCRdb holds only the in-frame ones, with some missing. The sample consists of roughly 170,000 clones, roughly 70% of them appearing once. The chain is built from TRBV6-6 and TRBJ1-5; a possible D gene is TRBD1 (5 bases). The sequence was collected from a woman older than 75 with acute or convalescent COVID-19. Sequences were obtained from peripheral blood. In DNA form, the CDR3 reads TGTGCCAGCACCACCCCCGGTAGGGGGCCCCAGCATTTT. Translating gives CASTTPGRGPQHF.